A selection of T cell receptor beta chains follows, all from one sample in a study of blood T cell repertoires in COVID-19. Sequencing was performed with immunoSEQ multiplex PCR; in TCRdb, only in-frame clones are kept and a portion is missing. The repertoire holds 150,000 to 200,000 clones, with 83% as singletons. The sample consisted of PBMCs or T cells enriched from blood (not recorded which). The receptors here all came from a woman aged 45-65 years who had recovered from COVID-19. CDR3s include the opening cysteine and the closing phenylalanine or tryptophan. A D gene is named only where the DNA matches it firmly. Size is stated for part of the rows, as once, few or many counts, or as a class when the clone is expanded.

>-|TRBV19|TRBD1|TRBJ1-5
CASSPTGGGQPQHF
TGTGCCAGTAGTCCCACAGGGGGCGGTCAGCCCCAGCATTTT
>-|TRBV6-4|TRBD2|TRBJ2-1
CASKVGGSSDEQFF
TGTGCCAGCAAGGTGGGAGGGTCGTCCGATGAGCAGTTCTTC
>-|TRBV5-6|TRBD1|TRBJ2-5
CASSFSGQGGQETQYF
TGTGCCAGCAGCTTTTCGGGACAGGGAGGGCAAGAGACCCAGTACTTC
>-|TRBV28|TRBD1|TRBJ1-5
CASVLQGGNQPQHF
TGTGCCAGCGTGCTACAGGGGGGGAATCAGCCCCAGCATTTT
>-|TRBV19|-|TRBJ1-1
CASSTGGPTEAFF
TGTGCCAGTAGTACGGGAGGACCCACTGAAGCTTTCTTT
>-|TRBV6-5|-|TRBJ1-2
CASSSGLGGYTF
TGTGCCAGCAGTTCCGGTCTCGGGGGCTACACCTTC
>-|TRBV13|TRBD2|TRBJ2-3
CASSRETSGGAYTQYF
TGTGCCAGCAGCCGGGAGACTAGCGGGGGGGCATATACGCAGTATTTT
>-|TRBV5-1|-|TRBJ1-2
CASGPGTSYGYTF
TGCGCCAGCGGCCCCGGGACAAGTTATGGCTACACCTTC
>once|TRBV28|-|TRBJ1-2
CASSRVPYGYTF
TGTGCCAGCAGCAGGGTCCCCTATGGCTACACCTTC
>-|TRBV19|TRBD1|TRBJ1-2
CASSRTGGEGGYTF
TGTGCCAGTAGTCGGACAGGGGGCGAGGGCGGCTACACCTTC
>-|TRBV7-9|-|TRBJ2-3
CASTPGGDTQYF
TGTGCCAGCACGCCAGGAGGGGATACGCAGTATTTT
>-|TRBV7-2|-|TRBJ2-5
CASSLAGQGETQYF
TGTGCCAGCAGCTTAGCGGGGCAAGGAGAGACCCAGTACTTC
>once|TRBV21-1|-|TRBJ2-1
CASSTLAGDNEQFF
TGTGCCAGCAGCACCCTAGCGGGGGACAATGAGCAGTTCTTC
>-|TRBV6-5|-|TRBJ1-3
CASSSSAGLGNTIYF
TGTGCCAGCAGTTCCTCGGCGGGGCTTGGAAACACCATATATTTT
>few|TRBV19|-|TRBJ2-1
CASNQRGGSSSYNEQFF
TGTGCCAGTAACCAAAGAGGGGGTTCGAGCTCCTACAATGAGCAGTTCTTC
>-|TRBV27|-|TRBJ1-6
CASGGGQFLTSKIHF
TGTGCCAGCGGGGGAGGACAATTCCTTACCTCCAAAATCCACTTT
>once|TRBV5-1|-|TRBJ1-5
CASSPGLNPGQPQHF
TGCGCCAGCAGCCCGGGCCTCAACCCGGGGCAGCCCCAGCATTTT
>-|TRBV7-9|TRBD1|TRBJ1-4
CASRDYRDRNEKLFF
TGTGCCAGCAGAGATTACCGGGACAGGAATGAAAAACTGTTTTTT
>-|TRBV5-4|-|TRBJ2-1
CASSSSDEQFF
TGTGCCAGCAGCTCGAGCGATGAGCAGTTCTTC
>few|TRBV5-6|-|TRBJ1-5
CASSGGTGNQPQHF
TGTGCCAGCAGCGGCGGGACGGGGAATCAGCCCCAGCATTTT